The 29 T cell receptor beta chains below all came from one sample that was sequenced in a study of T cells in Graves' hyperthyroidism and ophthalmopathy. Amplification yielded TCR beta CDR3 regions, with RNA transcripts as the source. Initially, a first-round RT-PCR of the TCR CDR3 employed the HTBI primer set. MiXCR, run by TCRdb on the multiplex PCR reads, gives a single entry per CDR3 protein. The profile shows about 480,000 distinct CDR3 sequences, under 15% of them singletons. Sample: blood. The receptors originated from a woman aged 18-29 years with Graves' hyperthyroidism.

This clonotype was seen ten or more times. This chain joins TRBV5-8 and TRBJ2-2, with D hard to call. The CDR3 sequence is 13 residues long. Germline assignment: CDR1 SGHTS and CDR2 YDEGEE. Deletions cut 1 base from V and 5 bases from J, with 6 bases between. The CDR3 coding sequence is TGTGCCAGCAGCTTGACGAGGACCGGGGAGCTGTTTTTT. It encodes CASSLTRTGELFF.

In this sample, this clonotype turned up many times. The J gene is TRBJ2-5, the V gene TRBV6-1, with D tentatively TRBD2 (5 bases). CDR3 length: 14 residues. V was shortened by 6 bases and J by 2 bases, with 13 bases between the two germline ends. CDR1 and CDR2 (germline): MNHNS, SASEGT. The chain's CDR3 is CASRRRTQQETQYF. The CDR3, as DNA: TGTGCCAGCAGGCGACGGACTCAGCAAGAGACCCAGTACTTC.

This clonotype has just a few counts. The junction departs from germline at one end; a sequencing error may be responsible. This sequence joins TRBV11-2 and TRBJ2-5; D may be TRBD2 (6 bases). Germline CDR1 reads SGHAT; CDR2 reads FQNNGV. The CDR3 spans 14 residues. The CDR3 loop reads CASGFWGVQETQYF. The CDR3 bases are TGTGCCAGCGGCTTTTGGGGGGTCCAAGAGACCCAGTACTTC.

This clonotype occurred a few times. CDR3: CAWSAGGGHYEQYF. The CDR3 coding sequence is TGTGCCTGGAGTGCAGGAGGGGGGCACTACGAGCAGTACTTC. The chain recombines TRBV30 with TRBJ2-7; D might be TRBD1 or TRBD2, each matching 6 bases. This CDR3 has 14 residues. Germline V CDR1 and CDR2: GTSNPN, SVGIG (reference sequence). V shed 1 base and J shed 3 bases, with 13 bases lying between them.

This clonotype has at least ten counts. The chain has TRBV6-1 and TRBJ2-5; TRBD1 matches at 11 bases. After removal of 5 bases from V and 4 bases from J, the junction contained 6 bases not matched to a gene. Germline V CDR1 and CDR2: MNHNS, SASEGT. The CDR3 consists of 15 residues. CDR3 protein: CASSWTGGFSETQYF. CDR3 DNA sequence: TGTGCCAGCAGTTGGACAGGGGGCTTTTCAGAGACCCAGTACTTC.

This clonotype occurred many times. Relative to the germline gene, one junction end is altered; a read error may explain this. The CDR3 DNA is TGTGCCAGCAGTTTCGCGGGAGAAGAGACCCAGTACTTC. Protein sequence: CASSFAGEETQYF. This rearrangement joins TRBV5-1 to TRBJ2-5; TRBD2 matches at 7 bases. The CDR3 loop spans 13 amino acids. Germline assignment: CDR1 SGHRS and CDR2 YFSETQ.

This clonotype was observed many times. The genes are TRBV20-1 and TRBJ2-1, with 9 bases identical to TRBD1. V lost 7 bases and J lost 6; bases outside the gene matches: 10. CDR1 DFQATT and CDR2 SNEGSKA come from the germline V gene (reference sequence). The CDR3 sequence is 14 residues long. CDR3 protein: CSGPRGQGANEQFF. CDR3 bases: TGCAGTGGACCGAGGGGACAGGGTGCCAATGAGCAGTTCTTC.

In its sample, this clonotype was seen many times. CDR3 residues: CAWSVWAGGYTF. CDR3 DNA sequence: TGTGCCTGGAGTGTTTGGGCAGGTGGCTACACCTTC. The chain joins TRBV30 to TRBJ1-2; the D is unclear. With 0 bases removed from V and 7 bases from J, the gap between germline ends came to 9 bases. CDR3 length equals 12 residues. The V gene's germline CDR1 is GTSNPN and CDR2 SVGIG (reference sequence).

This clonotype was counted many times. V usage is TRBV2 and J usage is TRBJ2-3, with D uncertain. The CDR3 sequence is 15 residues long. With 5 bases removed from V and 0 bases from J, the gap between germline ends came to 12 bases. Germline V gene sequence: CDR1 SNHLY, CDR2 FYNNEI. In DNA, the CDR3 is TGTGCCAGCAGTATTGAGCGCCCTAGCACAGATACGCAGTATTTT. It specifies CASSIERPSTDTQYF.

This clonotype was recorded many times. The CDR3 sequence is CASSQGGTYGYTF. The CDR3 nucleotides are TGTGCCAGCAGCCAAGGGGGGACCTATGGCTACACCTTC. J is TRBJ1-2 and V is TRBV14, with a tentative D call TRBD1 (5 bases). CDR3 length: 13 amino acids. V was trimmed by 1 base and J by 4 bases, leaving 7 bases between them. Germline loops: CDR1 SGHDN, CDR2 FVKESK.

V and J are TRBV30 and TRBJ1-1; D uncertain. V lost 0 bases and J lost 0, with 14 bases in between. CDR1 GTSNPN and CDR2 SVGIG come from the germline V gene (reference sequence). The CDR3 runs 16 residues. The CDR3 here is CAWSVSLTPLNTEAFF. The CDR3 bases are TGTGCCTGGAGTGTATCCCTAACCCCATTGAACACTGAAGCTTTCTTT.

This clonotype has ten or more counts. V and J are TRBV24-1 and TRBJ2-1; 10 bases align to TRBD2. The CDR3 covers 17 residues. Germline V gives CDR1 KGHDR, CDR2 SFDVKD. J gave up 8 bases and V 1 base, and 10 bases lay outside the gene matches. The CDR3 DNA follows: TGTGCCACCAGTGATTTCCCTAGCGGGAGTAATTACGATGAGCAGTTCTTC. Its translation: CATSDFPSGSNYDEQFF.

The CDR3 DNA sequence: TGCAGTGCTATGGGACAGGGTGACTCCTACAATGAGCAGTTCTTC. It yields the protein CSAMGQGDSYNEQFF. The genes are TRBV20-1 and TRBJ2-1, with 9 bases matching TRBD1. The CDR3 has 15 residues. The J segment lost 0 bases and the V segment lost 4 bases, leaving 4 bases of the junction unmatched. In germline, CDR1 is DFQATT, CDR2 SNEGSKA (reference sequence).

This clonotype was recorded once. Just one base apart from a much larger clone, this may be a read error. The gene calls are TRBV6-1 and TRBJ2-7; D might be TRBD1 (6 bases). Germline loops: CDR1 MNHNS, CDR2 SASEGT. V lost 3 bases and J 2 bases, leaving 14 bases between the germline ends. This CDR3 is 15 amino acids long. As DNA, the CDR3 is TGTGCCAGCAGTGAGAGGACAGCCACCACCTACGAGCAGTACGTC. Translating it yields CASSERTATTYEQYV.

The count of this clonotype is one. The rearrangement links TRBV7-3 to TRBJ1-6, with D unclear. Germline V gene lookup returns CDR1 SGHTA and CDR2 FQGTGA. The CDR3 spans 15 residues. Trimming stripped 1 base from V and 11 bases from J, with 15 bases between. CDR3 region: CASSLNAGWGTPLHF. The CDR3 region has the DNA TGTGCCAGCAGCTTAAACGCGGGGTGGGGAACACCCCTCCACTTT.

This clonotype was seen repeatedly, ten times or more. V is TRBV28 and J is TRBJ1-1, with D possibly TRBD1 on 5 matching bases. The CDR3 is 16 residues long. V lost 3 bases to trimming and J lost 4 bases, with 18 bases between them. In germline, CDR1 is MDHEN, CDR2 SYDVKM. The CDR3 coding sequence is TGTGCCAGCAGTTTTTTTGGGGCGCGAGGTGGCACTGAAGCTTTCTTT. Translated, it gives CASSFFGARGGTEAFF.

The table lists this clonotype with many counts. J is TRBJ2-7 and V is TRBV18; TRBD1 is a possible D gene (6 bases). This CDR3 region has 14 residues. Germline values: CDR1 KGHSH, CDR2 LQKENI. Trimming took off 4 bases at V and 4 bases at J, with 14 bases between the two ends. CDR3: CASSLEQGEYEQYF. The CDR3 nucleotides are TGTGCCAGCTCACTTGAACAGGGAGAGTACGAGCAGTACTTC.

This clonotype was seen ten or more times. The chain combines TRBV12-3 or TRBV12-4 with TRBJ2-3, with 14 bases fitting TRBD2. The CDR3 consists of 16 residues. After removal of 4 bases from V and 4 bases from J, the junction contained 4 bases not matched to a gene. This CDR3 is CASSYGTSGSSDTQYF. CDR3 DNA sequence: TGTGCCAGCAGTTACGGGACTAGCGGGAGTTCAGATACGCAGTATTTT.

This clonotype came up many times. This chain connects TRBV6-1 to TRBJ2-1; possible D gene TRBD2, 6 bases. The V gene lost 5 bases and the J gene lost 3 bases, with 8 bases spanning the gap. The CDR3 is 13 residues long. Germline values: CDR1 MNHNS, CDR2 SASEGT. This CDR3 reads CASSWRVYNEQFF. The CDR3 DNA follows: TGTGCCAGCAGTTGGAGGGTCTACAATGAGCAGTTCTTC.

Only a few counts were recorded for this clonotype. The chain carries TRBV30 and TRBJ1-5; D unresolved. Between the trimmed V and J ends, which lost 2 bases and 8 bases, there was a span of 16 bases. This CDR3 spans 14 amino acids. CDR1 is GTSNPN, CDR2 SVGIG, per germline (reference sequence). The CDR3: CAWSKGSPWEPQHF. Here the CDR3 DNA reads TGTGCCTGGAGTAAGGGCAGCCCCTGGGAGCCCCAGCATTTT.

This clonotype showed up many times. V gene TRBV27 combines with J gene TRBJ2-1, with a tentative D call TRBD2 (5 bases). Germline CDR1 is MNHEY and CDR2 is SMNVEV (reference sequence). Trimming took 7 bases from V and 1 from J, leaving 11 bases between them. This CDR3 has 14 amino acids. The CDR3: CASMRGSSYNEQFF. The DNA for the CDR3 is TGTGCCAGCATGAGAGGGAGTTCCTACAATGAGCAGTTCTTC.

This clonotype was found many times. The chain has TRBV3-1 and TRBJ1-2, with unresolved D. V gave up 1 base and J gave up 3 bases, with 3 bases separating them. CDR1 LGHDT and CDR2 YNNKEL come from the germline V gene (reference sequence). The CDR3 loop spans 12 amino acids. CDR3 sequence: CASSQVDYGYTF. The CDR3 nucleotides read TGTGCCAGCAGCCAAGTCGACTATGGCTACACCTTC.

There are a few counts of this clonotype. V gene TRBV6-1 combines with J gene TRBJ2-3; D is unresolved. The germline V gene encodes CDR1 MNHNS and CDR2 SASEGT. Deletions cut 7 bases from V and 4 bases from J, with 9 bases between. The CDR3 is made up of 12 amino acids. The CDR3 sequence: CASTIRADTQYF. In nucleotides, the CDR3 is TGTGCCAGCACTATCCGCGCAGATACGCAGTATTTT.

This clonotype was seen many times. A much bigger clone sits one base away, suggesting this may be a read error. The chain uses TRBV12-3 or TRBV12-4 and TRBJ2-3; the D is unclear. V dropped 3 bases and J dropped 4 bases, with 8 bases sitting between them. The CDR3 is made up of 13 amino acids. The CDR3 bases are TGTGCCAGCAGTTTCCCCCCGGCAGATACGCAGTATTTT. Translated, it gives CASSFPPADTQYF.

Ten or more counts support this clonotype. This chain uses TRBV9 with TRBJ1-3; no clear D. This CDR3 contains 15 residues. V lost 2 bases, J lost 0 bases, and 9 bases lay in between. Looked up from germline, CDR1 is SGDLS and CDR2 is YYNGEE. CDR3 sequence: CASSVRTDSGNTIYF. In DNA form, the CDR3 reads TGTGCCAGCAGCGTTCGGACCGACTCTGGAAACACCATATATTTT.

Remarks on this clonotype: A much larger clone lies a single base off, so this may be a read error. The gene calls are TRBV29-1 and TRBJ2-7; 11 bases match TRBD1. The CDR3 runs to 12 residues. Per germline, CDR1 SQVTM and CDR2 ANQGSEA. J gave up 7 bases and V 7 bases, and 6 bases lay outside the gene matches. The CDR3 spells CSEGQGADEQYF. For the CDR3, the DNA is TGCAGCGAAGGACAGGGGGCTGATGAGCAGTACTTC.

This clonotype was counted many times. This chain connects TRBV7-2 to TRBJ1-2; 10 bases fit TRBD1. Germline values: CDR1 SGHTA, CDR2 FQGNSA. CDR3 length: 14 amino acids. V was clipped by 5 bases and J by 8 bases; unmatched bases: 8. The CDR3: CASSLRDRGRGYTF. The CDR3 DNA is TGTGCCAGCAGCCTCCGGGACAGGGGAAGAGGCTACACCTTC.

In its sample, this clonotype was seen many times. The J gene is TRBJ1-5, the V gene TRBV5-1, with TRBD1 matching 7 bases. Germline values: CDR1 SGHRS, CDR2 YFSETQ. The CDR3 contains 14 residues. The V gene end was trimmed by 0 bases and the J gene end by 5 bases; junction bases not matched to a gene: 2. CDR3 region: CASSLAQGDQPQHF. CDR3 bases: TGCGCCAGCAGCTTGGCGCAGGGGGATCAGCCCCAGCATTTT.

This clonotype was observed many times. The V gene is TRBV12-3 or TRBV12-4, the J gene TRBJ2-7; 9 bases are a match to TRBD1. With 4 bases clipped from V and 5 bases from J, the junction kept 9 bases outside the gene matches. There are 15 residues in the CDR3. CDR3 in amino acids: CASSWGQGIANEQYF. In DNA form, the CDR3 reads TGTGCCAGCAGTTGGGGACAGGGTATAGCTAACGAGCAGTACTTC.